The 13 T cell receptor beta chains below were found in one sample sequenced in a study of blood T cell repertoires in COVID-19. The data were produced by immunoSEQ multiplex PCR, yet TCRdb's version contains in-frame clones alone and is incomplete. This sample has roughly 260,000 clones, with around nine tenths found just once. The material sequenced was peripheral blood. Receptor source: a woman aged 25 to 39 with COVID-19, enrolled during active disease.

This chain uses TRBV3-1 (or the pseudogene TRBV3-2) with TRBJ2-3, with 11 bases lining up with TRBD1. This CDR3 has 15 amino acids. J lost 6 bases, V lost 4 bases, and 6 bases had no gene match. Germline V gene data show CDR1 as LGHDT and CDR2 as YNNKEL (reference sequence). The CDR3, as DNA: TGTGCCAGCAGCCTTTTGGACAGGGGGCCCGATACGCAGTATTTT. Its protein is CASSLLDRGPDTQYF.

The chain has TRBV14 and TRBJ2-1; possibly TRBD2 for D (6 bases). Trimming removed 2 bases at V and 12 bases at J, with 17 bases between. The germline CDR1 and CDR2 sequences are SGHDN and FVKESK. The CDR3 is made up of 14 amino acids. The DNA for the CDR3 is TGTGCCAGCAGCCAAATGCGAGGGGTTAGCGGGCAGTTCTTC. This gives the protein CASSQMRGVSGQFF.

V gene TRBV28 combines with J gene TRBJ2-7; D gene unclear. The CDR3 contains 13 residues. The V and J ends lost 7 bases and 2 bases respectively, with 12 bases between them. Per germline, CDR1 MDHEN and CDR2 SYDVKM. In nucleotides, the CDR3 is TGTGCCAGCACCCTTAGTGGTACCTACGAGCAGTACTTC. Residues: CASTLSGTYEQYF.

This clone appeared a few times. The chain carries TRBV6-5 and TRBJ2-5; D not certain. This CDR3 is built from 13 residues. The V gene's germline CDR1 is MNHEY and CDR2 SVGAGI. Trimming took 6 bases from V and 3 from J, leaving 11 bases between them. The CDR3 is CASRTDTEETQYF. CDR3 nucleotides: TGTGCCAGCAGAACCGACACGGAAGAGACCCAGTACTTC.

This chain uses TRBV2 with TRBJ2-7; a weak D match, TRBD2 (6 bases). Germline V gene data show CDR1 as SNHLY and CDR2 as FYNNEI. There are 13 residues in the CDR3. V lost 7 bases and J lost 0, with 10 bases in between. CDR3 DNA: TGTGCCAGCATCCGGGACTCCTCCTACGAGCAGTACTTC. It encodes CASIRDSSYEQYF.

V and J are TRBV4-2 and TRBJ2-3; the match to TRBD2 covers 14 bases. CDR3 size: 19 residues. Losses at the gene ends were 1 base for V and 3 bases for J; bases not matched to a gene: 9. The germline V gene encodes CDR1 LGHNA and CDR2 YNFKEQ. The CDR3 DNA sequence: TGTGCCAGCAGCCAAGTCCATCCGGGACTAGCGGGAGAGACAGATACGCAGTATTTT. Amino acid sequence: CASSQVHPGLAGETDTQYF.

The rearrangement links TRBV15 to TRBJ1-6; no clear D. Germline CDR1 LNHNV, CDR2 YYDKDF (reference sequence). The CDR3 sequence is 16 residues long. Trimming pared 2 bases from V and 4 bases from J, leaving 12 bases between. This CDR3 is CATSRPLEGYNSPLHF. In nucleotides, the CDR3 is TGTGCCACCAGCAGACCCCTGGAGGGTTATAATTCACCCCTCCACTTT.

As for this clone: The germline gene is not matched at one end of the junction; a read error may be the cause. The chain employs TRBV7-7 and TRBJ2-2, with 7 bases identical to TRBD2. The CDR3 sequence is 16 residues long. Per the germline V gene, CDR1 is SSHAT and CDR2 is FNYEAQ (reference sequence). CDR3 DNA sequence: TGTGCTAGCAGCGCGGTAGCGGGCTCGAACACCGGGGAGCTGTTTTTT. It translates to CASSAVAGSNTGELFF.

The CDR3 region is CAGKVGLAGGDTQYF. In nucleotides, the CDR3 is TGTGCCGGAAAAGTGGGACTAGCGGGAGGAGATACGCAGTATTTT. V is TRBV30 and J is TRBJ2-3; TRBD2 agrees at 15 bases. J gave up 5 bases and V 8 bases, and 8 bases lay outside the gene matches. Germline V gives CDR1 GTSNPN, CDR2 SVGIG (reference sequence). This CDR3 has 15 amino acids.

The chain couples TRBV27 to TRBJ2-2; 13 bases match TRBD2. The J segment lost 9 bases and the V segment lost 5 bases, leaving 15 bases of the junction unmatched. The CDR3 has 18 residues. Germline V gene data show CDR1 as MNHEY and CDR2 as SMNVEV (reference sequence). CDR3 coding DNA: TGTGCCAGCAGTGCAAAATCCGGGACTAGCGGGAAATACCGGGAGCTGTTTTTT. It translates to CASSAKSGTSGKYRELFF.

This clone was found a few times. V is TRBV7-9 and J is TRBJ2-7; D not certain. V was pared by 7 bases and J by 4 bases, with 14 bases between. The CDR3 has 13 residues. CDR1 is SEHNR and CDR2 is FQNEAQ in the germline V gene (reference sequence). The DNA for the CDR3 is TGTGCCAGCACCACCAACATTGGTTACGAGCAGTACTTC. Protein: CASTTNIGYEQYF.

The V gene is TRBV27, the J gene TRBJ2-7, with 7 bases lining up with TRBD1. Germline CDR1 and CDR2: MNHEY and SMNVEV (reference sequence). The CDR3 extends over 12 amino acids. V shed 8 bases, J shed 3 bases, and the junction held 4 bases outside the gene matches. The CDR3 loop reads CASVGQNYEQYF. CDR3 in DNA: TGTGCCAGCGTGGGACAGAACTACGAGCAGTACTTC.

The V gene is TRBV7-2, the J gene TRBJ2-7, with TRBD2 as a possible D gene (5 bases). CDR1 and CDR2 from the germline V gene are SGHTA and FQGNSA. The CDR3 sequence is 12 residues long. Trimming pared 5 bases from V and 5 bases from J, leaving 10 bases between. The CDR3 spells CASSQGLNEQYF. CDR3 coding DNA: TGTGCCAGCAGCCAAGGACTGAACGAGCAGTACTTC.